Following are 24 T cell receptor beta chains from one sample sequenced in a study of cytomegalovirus exposure and HLA in healthy donors. TCRdb's copy holds only in-frame clones and misses some; the assay was immunoSEQ multiplex PCR. Of approximately 190,000 clones listed, 70% to 85% are singletons. Material for sequencing was PBMCs. The receptors shown here come from a woman aged 30 to 39 in good health and CMV-seropositive.

The rearrangement joins TRBV25-1 to TRBJ2-3; 13 bases align to TRBD2. The CDR3 length is 16 residues. Looked up from germline, CDR1 is MGHDK and CDR2 is SYGVNS. J gave up 4 bases and V 5 bases, and 6 bases lay outside the gene matches. CDR3 sequence (DNA): TGTGCCAGCAGTCCCCGGACTAGCGGGAGCTCAGATACGCAGTATTTT. Its protein product is CASSPRTSGSSDTQYF.

The rearrangement links TRBV28 to TRBJ1-2, with a tentative D call TRBD1 (5 bases). The CDR3 extends over 17 amino acids. V was clipped by 4 bases and J by 2 bases, with 20 bases between them. Germline V gives CDR1 MDHEN, CDR2 SYDVKM. In DNA, the CDR3 is TGTGCCAGCAGTTACCCAACCGAGGCAGGGCGAAACTATGGCTACACCTTC. This gives the protein CASSYPTEAGRNYGYTF.

Worth noting for this clone: Relative to the germline gene, one junction end is altered; a read error may explain this. CDR3: CASRTDKEAQYF. Written as DNA, the CDR3 is TGTGCCAGCAGGACAGACAAAGAGGCCCAGTACTTC. This chain uses TRBV6-1 with TRBJ2-5, with D possibly matching TRBD1 (5 bases). CDR1 is MNHNS, CDR2 SASEGT, per germline. This CDR3 is built from 12 residues.

V and J are TRBV9 and TRBJ2-1; 9 bases agree with TRBD1. Germline V gene sequence: CDR1 SGDLS, CDR2 YYNGEE. The CDR3 extends over 16 amino acids. Trimming at V came to 0 bases and at J to 4 bases, leaving 5 bases not matched to a gene. This CDR3 is CASSVGTGGLYNEQFF. CDR3 bases: TGTGCCAGCAGCGTAGGAACAGGGGGCCTATACAATGAGCAGTTCTTC.

V gene TRBV19 combines with J gene TRBJ1-3; D not certain. The germline V and J ends were trimmed by 2 bases and 1 base, with 12 bases remaining between them. In germline, CDR1 is LNHDA, CDR2 SQIVND (reference sequence). There are 16 residues in the CDR3. The CDR3 spells CASSIQDSASGNTIYF. The CDR3 bases are TGTGCCAGTAGTATACAGGATTCGGCTTCTGGAAACACCATATATTTT. Using reference TRBV19 and TRBJ1-3 for the parts outside the CDR3, the full variable domain is DGGITQSPKYLFRKEGQNVTLSCEQNLNHDAMYWYRQDPGQGLRLIYYSQIVNDFQKGDIAEGYSVSREKKESFPLTVTSAQKNPTAFYLCASSIQDSASGNTIYFGEGSWLTVV.

The chain has TRBV5-1 and TRBJ2-1, with D perhaps TRBD1 (7 bases). Trimming left V 0 bases short and J 4 bases short, with 11 bases between. The CDR3 is made up of 15 amino acids. CDR1 and CDR2 from the germline V gene are SGHRS and YFSETQ. The DNA for the CDR3 is TGCGCCAGCAGCTTGGGACCAGGGGGGTACAATGAGCAGTTCTTC. Protein: CASSLGPGGYNEQFF.

This chain connects TRBV7-9 to TRBJ1-5, with 8 bases aligning to TRBD1. Trimming took 5 bases from V and 0 from J; bases not matched to a gene: 9. CDR3 length equals 17 residues. The germline V gene encodes CDR1 SEHNR and CDR2 FQNEAQ (reference sequence). This chain's CDR3 is CASSADRGVNSNQPQHF. CDR3 nucleotides: TGTGCCAGCAGCGCTGACAGGGGCGTCAATAGCAATCAGCCCCAGCATTTT.

The genes are TRBV30 and TRBJ1-1; D remains ambiguous. The V end was cut by 0 bases, the J end by 1 base, with 9 bases between. This CDR3 comprises 14 residues. The germline V gene encodes CDR1 GTSNPN and CDR2 SVGIG (reference sequence). CDR3 region: CAWSVSSGNTEAFF. The CDR3 region has the DNA TGTGCCTGGAGTGTAAGTTCGGGGAACACTGAAGCTTTCTTT. Complete variable domain (other parts from reference TRBV30 and TRBJ1-1): SQTIHQWPATLVQPVGSPLSLECTVEGTSNPNLYWYRQAAGRGLQLLFYSVGIGQISSEVPQNLSASRPQDRQFILSSKKLLLSDSGFYLCAWSVSSGNTEAFFGQGTRLTVV.

The chain combines TRBV15 with TRBJ1-2; maybe TRBD1 (5 bases). The CDR3 is 17 amino acids. Germline CDR1 and CDR2: LNHNV and YYDKDF (reference sequence). V was clipped by 3 bases and J by 2 bases, with 19 bases between them. As DNA, the CDR3 is TGTGCCACCAGCAGTGCCCCGGCAGGGTTCCGAAACTATGGCTACACCTTC. Encoded protein: CATSSAPAGFRNYGYTF.

This clone was detected a few times. The chain uses TRBV2 and TRBJ2-5; the match to TRBD2 covers 13 bases. Germline loops: CDR1 SNHLY, CDR2 FYNNEI. With V trimmed by 1 base and J by 1 base, 0 bases remained unmatched. This CDR3 spans 16 amino acids. The CDR3, as DNA: TGTGCCAGCAGTGAAGGACTAGCGGGAGGCCAAGAGACCCAGTACTTC. Its translation: CASSEGLAGGQETQYF. The entire variable domain, with the rest obtained from reference TRBV2 and TRBJ2-5, is as follows: EPEVTQTPSHQVTQMGQEVILRCVPISNHLYFYWYRQILGQKVEFLVSFYNNEISEKSEIFDDQFSVERPDGSNFTLKIRSTKLEDSAMYFCASSEGLAGGQETQYFGPGTRLLVL.

V is TRBV5-1 and J is TRBJ2-5; 9 bases line up with TRBD2. The CDR3 is 14 amino acids. V lost 7 bases, J lost 0 bases, and 4 bases stayed unmatched. The V gene's germline CDR1 is SGHRS and CDR2 YFSETQ. CDR3 amino acids: CASGSGRNQETQYF. CDR3 nucleotides: TGCGCCAGCGGAAGCGGGAGGAACCAAGAGACCCAGTACTTC. The entire variable domain, with the rest obtained from reference TRBV5-1 and TRBJ2-5, is as follows: KAGVTQTPRYLIKTRGQQVTLSCSPISGHRSVSWYQQTPGQGLQFLFEYFSETQRNKGNFPGRFSGRQFSNSRSEMNVSTLELGDSALYLCASGSGRNQETQYFGPGTRLLVL.

This chain links TRBV6-5 with TRBJ2-7; 8 nucleotides agree with TRBD1. J lost 6 bases, V lost 0 bases, and 7 bases had no gene match. CDR1 and CDR2 from the germline V gene are MNHEY and SVGAGI. This CDR3 has 15 residues. The CDR3 nucleotides read TGTGCCAGCAGTTACTCGACAGGGGTAGAAGGCGAGCAGTACTTC. Translation gives CASSYSTGVEGEQYF.

The chain is built from TRBV27 and TRBJ1-2; 11 positions match TRBD1. CDR1 is MNHEY, CDR2 SMNVEV, per germline (reference sequence). The CDR3 length is 14 residues. V lost 2 bases, J lost 4 bases, and 0 bases stayed unmatched. DNA for the CDR3: TGTGCCAGCAGTTTAGGACAGGGGGCCTATGGCTACACCTTC. Residues: CASSLGQGAYGYTF.

The V gene is TRBV4-2, the J gene TRBJ1-5; D unresolved. This CDR3 is built from 16 residues. V lost 0 bases, J lost 0 bases, and 9 bases lay in between. Germline CDR1 is LGHNA and CDR2 is YNFKEQ. CDR3 residues: CASSQEITNSNQPQHF. For the CDR3, the DNA is TGTGCCAGCAGCCAAGAAATTACTAATAGCAATCAGCCCCAGCATTTT.

The rearrangement links TRBV7-3 to TRBJ1-3; D possibly corresponds to TRBD1 (6 bases). Trimming cost V 2 bases and J 2 bases, with 13 bases left between them. Germline-derived CDR1 and CDR2 are SGHTA and FQGTGA. This CDR3 has 16 residues. For the CDR3, the DNA is TGTGCCAGCAGCTTATGGGGCGCAGGGGCTGGAAACACCATATATTTT. The encoded protein is CASSLWGAGAGNTIYF.

The rearrangement uses TRBV6-1 and TRBJ2-3, with TRBD2 matching over 10 bases. CDR1 and CDR2 from the germline V gene are MNHNS and SASEGT. The CDR3 is 16 residues long. V was clipped by 4 bases and J by 3 bases; unmatched bases: 7. CDR3 loop: CASSARLAGVTDTQYF. For the CDR3, the DNA is TGTGCCAGCAGTGCAAGACTAGCGGGCGTGACAGATACGCAGTATTTT.

The chain carries TRBV27 and TRBJ1-2, with TRBD1 identical over 7 bases. CDR3 length: 15 amino acids. The V and J ends lost 4 bases and 2 bases, in that order; junction bases with no gene match: 7. Germline CDR1 MNHEY, CDR2 SMNVEV (reference sequence). CDR3 nucleotide sequence: TGTGCCAGCAGTTCCCCTCAACAGGGGAACTATGGCTACACCTTC. It translates to CASSSPQQGNYGYTF.

The gene calls are TRBV29-1 and TRBJ1-4, with a tentative D call TRBD1 (6 bases). Germline V gene data show CDR1 as SQVTM and CDR2 as ANQGSEA. CDR3 length equals 13 residues. Trimming shortened V by 5 bases and J by 4 bases, and 11 bases separated the two germline ends. The CDR3 protein is CSVMTGINEKLFF. The CDR3 DNA follows: TGCAGCGTTATGACAGGAATTAATGAAAAACTGTTTTTT.

This chain links TRBV27 with TRBJ2-1; 7 bases are shared with TRBD1. After removal of 6 bases from V and 7 bases from J, the junction contained 18 bases not matched to a gene. The germline gives CDR1 MNHEY, CDR2 SMNVEV (reference sequence). The CDR3 is 17 amino acids. The chain's CDR3 is CASSPDRVLFDWNEQFF. Written as DNA, the CDR3 is TGTGCCAGCAGCCCAGACAGGGTCCTCTTCGATTGGAATGAGCAGTTCTTC.

The V call is TRBV15, the J call TRBJ2-1, with TRBD2 identical over 11 bases. Trimming cost V 4 bases and J 9 bases; bases outside gene matches: 8. CDR1 is LNHNV, CDR2 YYDKDF, per germline (reference sequence). This CDR3 spans 15 amino acids. CDR3 region: CATSILAGGLREQFF. In DNA, the CDR3 is TGTGCCACCAGCATCTTAGCGGGAGGGCTGCGTGAGCAGTTCTTC.

This clone was seen more than once but under ten times. The rearrangement links TRBV29-1 to TRBJ1-1; TRBD1 might be the D (5 bases). Germline CDR1 SQVTM, CDR2 ANQGSEA. V was trimmed by 6 bases and J by 5 bases, leaving 13 bases between them. This CDR3 is built from 12 residues. CDR3 DNA: TGCAGCGTAGCCACAGGTAGGACTGAAGCTTTCTTT. Amino acids: CSVATGRTEAFF. Based on the CDR3 plus reference TRBV29-1 and TRBJ1-1, the full variable domain is SAVISQKPSRDICQRGTSLTIQCQVDSQVTMMFWYRQQPGQSLTLIATANQGSEATYESGFVIDKFPISRPNLTFSTLTVSNMSPEDSSIYLCSVATGRTEAFFGQGTRLTVV.

The chain has TRBV9 and TRBJ2-3, with D tentatively TRBD2 (5 bases). Trimming pared 0 bases from V and 0 bases from J, leaving 11 bases between. Germline V CDR1 and CDR2: SGDLS, YYNGEE. This CDR3 comprises 16 residues. This CDR3 reads CASSVAPGLSTDTQYF. CDR3 in DNA: TGTGCCAGCAGCGTAGCCCCTGGACTTAGCACAGATACGCAGTATTTT. Combining the CDR3 with reference TRBV9 and TRBJ2-3 gives the whole variable domain DSGVTQTPKHLITATGQRVTLRCSPRSGDLSVYWYQQSLDQGLQFLIQYYNGEERAKGNILERFSAQQFPDLHSELNLSSLELGDSALYFCASSVAPGLSTDTQYFGPGTRLTVL.

The chain recombines TRBV5-1 with TRBJ1-4; D unresolved. Germline loops: CDR1 SGHRS, CDR2 YFSETQ. The V end was cut by 0 bases, the J end by 7 bases, with 4 bases between. The CDR3 extends over 12 amino acids. CDR3 bases: TGCGCCAGCAGCTTGGATCGTGAAAAACTGTTTTTT. It translates to CASSLDREKLFF.

The chain uses TRBV29-1 and TRBJ2-3; 13 positions agree with TRBD2. This CDR3 is 16 amino acids long. Germline lookup yields CDR1 SQVTM and CDR2 ANQGSEA. Unmatched junction bases numbered 8, after V lost 3 bases and J lost 5 bases. The CDR3 region has the DNA TGCAGCGTTGACACTAGCGGGAGGGCCCCTGTAGATACGCAGTATTTT. This encodes CSVDTSGRAPVDTQYF.